These 8 T cell receptor beta chains originate from one sample sequenced in a study of blood T cell repertoires in COVID-19. The assay was immunoSEQ multiplex PCR, and TCRdb's table has in-frame clones only and misses some. The sample shows hundreds of thousands of clones, about 88% of them seen only once. The sequencing sample was made of peripheral blood. These receptors all come from a man aged 35-49 years with acute or convalescent COVID-19.

V is TRBV27 and J is TRBJ1-6, with D perhaps TRBD1 (5 bases). The CDR3 covers 16 residues. The germline gives CDR1 MNHEY, CDR2 SMNVEV (reference sequence). Trimming left V 4 bases short and J 6 bases short, with 16 bases between. The CDR3 nucleotides are TGTGCCAGCAGTTCCTACCGGGGGGGTGGTAATTCACCCCTCCACTTT. It translates to CASSSYRGGGNSPLHF.

J is TRBJ2-1 and V is TRBV11-3; TRBD1 agrees at 8 bases. V gave up 4 bases and J gave up 0 bases; unmatched junction bases: 5. Germline loops: CDR1 SGHNT, CDR2 YENEEA. This CDR3 is 16 amino acids long. The CDR3 is CASSSDRGPSYNEQFF. CDR3 coding DNA: TGTGCCAGCAGCTCAGACAGGGGACCCTCCTACAATGAGCAGTTCTTC.

The rearrangement links TRBV19 to TRBJ2-1; D perhaps matches TRBD2 (6 bases). With 3 bases removed from V and 10 bases from J, the gap between germline ends came to 19 bases. Germline V gene lookup returns CDR1 LNHDA and CDR2 SQIVND (reference sequence). The CDR3 is 15 residues long. The CDR3 DNA sequence: TGTGCCAGTAGTATGGCGGGGAATGGGATCGGGGAGCAGTTCTTC. Its translation: CASSMAGNGIGEQFF.

The rearrangement links TRBV13 to TRBJ1-2, with TRBD1 as a possible D gene (6 bases). From germline, CDR1 is PRHDT and CDR2 FYEKMQ (reference sequence). The V and J ends lost 10 bases and 4 bases respectively, with 16 bases between them. There are 13 residues in the CDR3. This chain's CDR3 is CATTRTVSYGYTF. In DNA form, the CDR3 reads TGTGCCACGACACGGACAGTGTCCTATGGCTACACCTTC.

The CDR3 DNA is TGTGCCAGCTCACCACGGGGGGAGGAGAGATCCTACAATGAGCAGTTCTTC. It translates to CASSPRGEERSYNEQFF. The genes are TRBV18 and TRBJ2-1; tentatively, D is TRBD2 (6 bases). In germline, CDR1 is KGHSH, CDR2 LQKENI. The ends were cut back, 1 base at V and 1 base at J, with 14 bases in the middle. This CDR3 is built from 17 residues.

The gene calls are TRBV27 and TRBJ2-3; 10 bases line up with TRBD2. The CDR3 extends over 16 amino acids. The germline gives CDR1 MNHEY, CDR2 SMNVEV (reference sequence). Losses at the gene ends were 2 bases for V and 3 bases for J; bases not matched to a gene: 5. The CDR3 nucleotides are TGTGCCAGCAGTTTAGATAGCGGGGGGCCTACAGATACGCAGTATTTT. This translates into CASSLDSGGPTDTQYF.

This sequence joins TRBV12-2 and TRBJ1-5; TRBD1 is the table's D call and was not checked against the DNA. TRBV12-2 is recorded as a pseudogene. The CDR3 covers 11 residues. Here the CDR3 reads CASRPGQPQHF. CDR3 in DNA: TGTGCAAGTCGCCCAGGTCAGCCCCAGCATTTT.

The V gene is TRBV4-1, the J gene TRBJ1-5, with D perhaps matching TRBD1 (5 bases). The V gene lost 4 bases and the J gene lost 4 bases, with 11 bases spanning the gap. CDR1 MGHRA and CDR2 YSYEKL come from the germline V gene. The CDR3 loop spans 14 amino acids. This CDR3 is CASSLLTANQPQHF. CDR3 nucleotides: TGCGCCAGCAGCCTCTTGACAGCTAATCAGCCCCAGCATTTT.